This T cell receptor (beta chain) emerged from a study of identical twins. TCRdb passed the 5' RACE reads through MiXCR, listing each CDR3 protein once. The table shows under 900,000 distinct CDR3 sequences, with roughly 18% occurring only once. The CDR3 has 15 amino acids. V was shortened by 5 bases and J by 0 bases, with 13 bases between the two germline ends. The data were also submitted as part of a second study, on T cells expressing NK-cell markers.

The chain is built from TRBV12-3 or TRBV12-4 and TRBJ1-2; D is unresolved. The material sequenced was PBMCs. The sequence derives from a young woman in good health. The DNA of the CDR3 is TGTGCCAGCAGTGGAATGGGCGTCCCTAACTATGGCTACACCTTC. This sequence encodes CASSGMGVPNYGYTF.